A selection of T cell receptor beta chains follows, all from one sample in a study of cytomegalovirus exposure and HLA in healthy donors. The protocol was immunoSEQ multiplex PCR, while the TCRdb copy is restricted to in-frame clones and leaves out a portion. The data show nearly 110,000 clones, with about 70% seen just once and about 6% held by the top ten. The sequenced sample consisted of PBMCs. These receptors came from a woman aged 45-65 years in good health and CMV-seropositive. The CDR3 runs from the conserved cysteine through the conserved F or W. The D gene is left open where the match is weak. Some rows have no size entry. The others give once, few or many, or a class for an expanded clone.

NA,NA,TRBJ1-2,TRBV20-1,TGCAGTGAGGGCAGGGGCGGCTACACCTTC,CSEGRGGYTF
NA,NA,TRBJ1-5,TRBV29-1,TGCAGCGTTGGGCAGATCCCCAATCAGCCCCAGCATTTT,CSVGQIPNQPQHF
NA,NA,TRBJ1-6,TRBV25-1,TGTGCCAGCAGCGGGAACGGTGGGTTGCCCCTCCACTTT,CASSGNGGLPLHF
NA,TRBD1,TRBJ1-6,TRBV7-9,TGTGCCAGCAGCTTAGGGACAGGGGGGGTTCTAAATTCACCCCTCCACTTT,CASSLGTGGVLNSPLHF
NA,NA,TRBJ2-1,TRBV21-1,TGTGCCAGCAGCAATACCTGGCGGGGGGGCAGAAATGAGCAGTTCTTC,CASSNTWRGGRNEQFF
NA,NA,TRBJ1-3,TRBV30,TGTGCCTGGAGTACGGACAGTCGAAACACCATATATTTT,CAWSTDSRNTIYF
NA,NA,TRBJ1-1,TRBV2,TGTGCCAGCAGTGAAGGTCACAGGGTGGATACTGAAGCTTTCTTT,CASSEGHRVDTEAFF
NA,NA,TRBJ1-2,TRBV6-5,TGTGCCAGCGCCCTCCTTTCCCTCTCGAGCTATGGCTACACCTTC,CASALLSLSSYGYTF
NA,TRBD1,TRBJ2-7,TRBV2,TGTGCCAGCAGGAAGACAGGGAACGAGCAGTACTTC,CASRKTGNEQYF
few,NA,TRBJ1-1,TRBV7-9,TGTGCCAGCAGCTCTCTTACAGGGTTGGGCACTGAAGCTTTCTTT,CASSSLTGLGTEAFF
once,TRBD1,TRBJ2-2,TRBV5-6,TGTGCCAGCAGCCCCCGCCAGGGACAGGGAAGGTACGGGGAGCTGTTTTTT,CASSPRQGQGRYGELFF
NA,NA,TRBJ1-1,TRBV23-1,TGCGCCAGCAGTCAATCGAGGTCTGAAGCTTTCTTT,CASSQSRSEAFF
few,TRBD2,TRBJ2-6,TRBV7-9,TGTGCCAGCAGCTTGCGGGGGGTCGGGGCCAACGTCCTGACTTTC,CASSLRGVGANVLTF
NA,TRBD1,TRBJ2-1,TRBV15,TGTGCCATCGCCCCCGACAGGGGGTCCAATGAGCAGTTCTTC,CAIAPDRGSNEQFF
NA,TRBD2,TRBJ2-3,TRBV5-1,TGCGCCAGCAGCCCCCTCGGGACTAGCGGGGGGGATACGCAGTATTTT,CASSPLGTSGGDTQYF
NA,TRBD1,TRBJ1-2,TRBV7-3,TGTGCCAGCAGCATCCGAGACCCGGGACAGGCGGCCCGAGGCTATGGCTACACCTTC,CASSIRDPGQAARGYGYTF
few,NA,TRBJ2-1,TRBV13,TGTGCCAGCAGCTTTCAAACAGATTACAATGAGCAGTTCTTC,CASSFQTDYNEQFF
NA,TRBD2,TRBJ2-3,TRBV5-5,TGTGCCAGCAGCTTCCTAAGGGTAGCGGGGGGGCCGACAGATACGCAGTATTTT,CASSFLRVAGGPTDTQYF
NA,TRBD1,TRBJ2-1,TRBV28,TGTGCCAGCAGTTCGACAGGGTCGGGTGAGCAGTTCTTC,CASSSTGSGEQFF
few,NA,TRBJ1-3,TRBV7-9,TGTGCCAGCAGCTTGGGGAGGGGAAACACCATATATTTT,CASSLGRGNTIYF
NA,TRBD1,TRBJ1-1,TRBV2,TGTGCCAGCAGGGATGGGACAGGGGGGACTGAAGCTTTCTTT,CASRDGTGGTEAFF
NA,NA,TRBJ1-4,TRBV7-9,TGTGCCAGCAGCTTAGAACAGGGATGGTTCGGAAAACTGTTTTTT,CASSLEQGWFGKLFF
NA,NA,TRBJ2-3,TRBV6-5,TGTGCCAGCAGTTACTCGAGGGACCCCGGGGGTCAGTATTTT,CASSYSRDPGGQYF
NA,TRBD1,TRBJ2-7,TRBV10-2,TGCGCCAGCAGTGAGCCTCCGGGACAGTCCACCTACGAGCAGTACTTC,CASSEPPGQSTYEQYF
NA,TRBD1,TRBJ1-2,TRBV6-6,TGTGCCATAGAACTAACAGGGGGCCGCGGCTACACCTTC,CAIELTGGRGYTF
NA,NA,TRBJ2-3,TRBV18,TGTGCCAGCTCACCACTTACTTGGGGCCCCACAGATACGCAGTATTTT,CASSPLTWGPTDTQYF
NA,NA,TRBJ1-2,TRBV30,TGTGCCTGGAGCCATCCCAGGGGCGCGGCCTATGGCTACACCTTC,CAWSHPRGAAYGYTF
NA,TRBD1,TRBJ2-5,TRBV5-1,TGCGCCAGCAGCTTAGGACAGGGTATTGAGACCCAGTACTTC,CASSLGQGIETQYF
NA,TRBD1,TRBJ2-7,TRBV5-1,TGCGCCAGCAGCTTGGCCTCTGGGACAGGGGCGTACTTC,CASSLASGTGAYF
NA,TRBD2,TRBJ2-2,TRBV9,TGTGCCAGCAGCGTAGGGCCGGGGGGCACCGGGGAGCTGTTTTTT,CASSVGPGGTGELFF
NA,TRBD1,TRBJ1-1,TRBV7-9,TGTGCCAGCCGGGTGGGACAGTCTAACACTGAAGCTTTCTTT,CASRVGQSNTEAFF
NA,NA,TRBJ1-1,TRBV25-1,TGTGCCAGCAGTGAACCGCCACCCAGGGGCTCCGTAGCTTTCTTT,CASSEPPPRGSVAFF
NA,NA,TRBJ2-7,TRBV19,TGTGCCAGTAGTATGGGGCTTTCCTACGAGCAGTACTTC,CASSMGLSYEQYF
NA,TRBD2,TRBJ2-1,TRBV5-1,TGCGCCAGCAGCTTGGATCTTATAGCGGGTGAGGCGTTTAATGAGCAGTTCTTC,CASSLDLIAGEAFNEQFF
NA,NA,TRBJ2-3,TRBV19,TGTGCCAGTAGTAAATGGCTAGCAAACACAGATACGCAGTATTTT,CASSKWLANTDTQYF
NA,TRBD1,TRBJ1-6,TRBV19,TGTGCCAGTAGCGCCCACAGGGGTTTGGGGGATTCACCCCTCCACTTT,CASSAHRGLGDSPLHF
NA,TRBD2,TRBJ2-5,TRBV2,TGTGCCAGCAGTCCCGGGACTAGCGGGGGTGGGGAGACCCAGTACTTC,CASSPGTSGGGETQYF
few,NA,TRBJ1-3,TRBV19,TGTGCCAGTAGTATCACCGGAGGGCACGGAAACACCATATATTTT,CASSITGGHGNTIYF
NA,TRBD1,TRBJ2-5,TRBV18,TGTGCCAGCTCACGGGACAGGGGGCGAGGAGAGACCCAGTACTTC,CASSRDRGRGETQYF
NA,NA,TRBJ1-5,TRBV28,TGTGCCAGCAGACAGGGCTTTCAGCCCCAGCATTTT,CASRQGFQPQHF
NA,TRBD1,TRBJ1-1,TRBV5-1,TGCGCCAGCAGCCGGGACAGCCAGAACACTGAAGCTTTCTTT,CASSRDSQNTEAFF
NA,TRBD1,TRBJ1-1,TRBV19,TGTGCCAGTAGTATGGGACAGTTGAACACTGAAGCTTTCTTT,CASSMGQLNTEAFF
few,TRBD1,TRBJ1-1,TRBV4-2,TGTGCCAGCAGCCAGGGACAGAAGAACACTGAAGCTTTCTTT,CASSQGQKNTEAFF
NA,NA,TRBJ2-7,TRBV6-1,TGTGCCAGCAGCCCTGGAGAGCTAATCTACGAGCAGTACTTC,CASSPGELIYEQYF
NA,NA,TRBJ1-1,TRBV5-1,TGCGCCAGCAGCTTGGACAGGGCAGACACTGAAGCTTTCTTT,CASSLDRADTEAFF
NA,NA,TRBJ1-1,TRBV6-1,TGTGCCAGCAGTTATTTGGTGGAGGGCACTGAAGCTTTCTTT,CASSYLVEGTEAFF
once,NA,TRBJ1-2,TRBV7-3,TGTGCCAGCAGCTTAGGTACAGGGCTCACCTATGGCTACACCTTC,CASSLGTGLTYGYTF
NA,TRBD1,TRBJ1-1,TRBV9,TGTGCCAGCAGCCGGGACAGGAACACTGAAGCTTTCTTT,CASSRDRNTEAFF
NA,NA,TRBJ1-2,TRBV28,TGTGCCAGCAGCCAGGATCGCTACGGCTACACCTTC,CASSQDRYGYTF
NA,NA,TRBJ1-1,TRBV19,TGTGCCAGTAGGAGCGGTAACTCGCACACTGAAGCTTTCTTT,CASRSGNSHTEAFF
NA,NA,TRBJ2-1,TRBV5-1,TGCGCCAGCAGCCCCCAGACAGGTTCCTACAATGAGCAGTTCTTC,CASSPQTGSYNEQFF
NA,TRBD2,TRBJ2-7,TRBV19,TGTGCCAGTAGTATCCTACTAGCGGGGGAGCAGTACTTC,CASSILLAGEQYF
NA,NA,TRBJ2-4,TRBV4-1,TGCGCCAGCAGCCAAGTGGCCCCCTTAGCCAAAAACATTCAGTACTTC,CASSQVAPLAKNIQYF
many,TRBD2,TRBJ2-7,TRBV5-1,TGCGCCAGCAGCGAAGCGGGGGGGCGGTCCTACGAGCAGTACTTC,CASSEAGGRSYEQYF
NA,TRBD2,TRBJ2-1,TRBV9,TGTGCCAGCAGCGTAGGTGTAGCGGGGGGCCGCAATAATGAGCAGTTCTTC,CASSVGVAGGRNNEQFF
NA,NA,TRBJ2-1,TRBV7-9,TGTGCCAGCAGCTTCGGGGATGAGCAGTTCTTC,CASSFGDEQFF